One sample yielded the 17 T cell receptor beta chains listed below, sequenced in a study of radiotherapy plus CTLA-4 blockade in lung cancer. Profiled with immunoSEQ multiplex PCR; TCRdb holds only in-frame clones, not every one. The repertoire holds under 100,000 clones, with approximately 83% as singletons. Sequenced here: peripheral blood, sampled from a patient treated with radiotherapy plus ipilimumab. The receptors were sampled from a human donor with non-small cell lung cancer that progressed on radiotherapy plus ipilimumab.

The chain has TRBV9 and TRBJ1-4; the D gene is possibly TRBD1 (5 bases). Germline CDR1 is SGDLS and CDR2 is YYNGEE. The CDR3 runs to 16 residues. Trimming took off 3 bases at V and 3 bases at J, with 15 bases between the two ends. CDR3 DNA: TGTGCCAGCAGCGCCACTTCAGGGTTGGCTAATGAAAAACTGTTTTTT. It translates to CASSATSGLANEKLFF.

The chain uses TRBV7-9 and TRBJ1-1, with 7 bases fitting TRBD1. Germline CDR1 reads SEHNR; CDR2 reads FQNEAQ (reference sequence). CDR3 length: 14 residues. Unmatched junction bases numbered 6, after V lost 7 bases and J lost 1 base. The chain's CDR3 is CASTPDRTNTEAFF. The DNA of the CDR3 is TGTGCCAGCACACCGGACAGGACGAACACTGAAGCTTTCTTT.

The count of this clone is one. The rearrangement joins TRBV5-1 to TRBJ2-5, with D perhaps being TRBD1 or TRBD2 (5 bases each). V shed 0 bases and J shed 4 bases, with 7 bases lying between them. CDR1 is SGHRS, CDR2 YFSETQ, per germline. The CDR3 has 13 residues. CDR3 nucleotide sequence: TGCGCCAGCAGCTTGGTCGGGGCAGAGACCCAGTACTTC. Translated: CASSLVGAETQYF.

This sequence joins TRBV5-1 and TRBJ2-3, with unresolved D. Germline V gives CDR1 SGHRS, CDR2 YFSETQ. V was trimmed by 4 bases and J by 6 bases, leaving 9 bases between them. The CDR3 runs 12 residues. Here the CDR3 DNA reads TGCGCCAGCAGCCTGCTGAGGGATACGCAGTATTTT. Translation: CASSLLRDTQYF.

The chain uses TRBV5-1 and TRBJ2-1; D might be TRBD2 (5 bases). This CDR3 is built from 16 residues. V was trimmed by 3 bases and J by 7 bases, leaving 20 bases between them. Germline CDR1 and CDR2: SGHRS and YFSETQ. Written as DNA, the CDR3 is TGCGCCAGCAGCTCCCCGGGGAATACCGTTTGGAATGAGCAGTTCTTC. Translated: CASSSPGNTVWNEQFF.

The V gene is TRBV5-4, the J gene TRBJ1-2, with D possibly TRBD1 on 6 matching bases. Germline V gene data show CDR1 as SGHNT and CDR2 as YYREEE (reference sequence). This CDR3 has 14 amino acids. V lost 3 bases, J lost 2 bases, and 11 bases lay in between. CDR3 protein: CASSSGQKNYGYTF. In DNA form, the CDR3 reads TGTGCCAGCAGCTCCGGACAGAAAAACTATGGCTACACCTTC.

To note about this clone: Distinct nucleotide sequences in the sample also encode this CDR3. The chain links TRBV27 to TRBJ2-5; 14 positions match TRBD2. The CDR3 consists of 15 residues. The junction had 3 bases not matched to a gene; V was cut back by 5 bases and J by 4 bases. Germline CDR1 is MNHEY and CDR2 is SMNVEV (reference sequence). In DNA, the CDR3 is TGTGCCAGCAGTAGAGGACTAGCGGGGGGAGAGACCCAGTACTTC. Protein sequence: CASSRGLAGGETQYF.

The chain recombines TRBV5-1 with TRBJ1-2, with D tentatively TRBD1 (6 bases). Germline-derived CDR1 and CDR2 are SGHRS and YFSETQ. CDR3 size: 14 residues. Trimming cost V 6 bases and J 5 bases, with 17 bases left between them. The CDR3 protein is CASTRSGGGYGYTF. CDR3 bases: TGCGCCAGCACCCGCTCGGGGGGCGGATATGGCTACACCTTC.

The rearrangement uses TRBV9 and TRBJ2-3; 8 bases are a match to TRBD2. Germline V gene lookup returns CDR1 SGDLS and CDR2 YYNGEE. The CDR3 consists of 16 residues. V trimming: 2 bases; J trimming: 3 bases; junction bases outside the gene matches: 8. The CDR3 loop reads CASSVGAGVRTDTQYF. The CDR3, as DNA: TGTGCCAGCAGCGTGGGAGCGGGGGTGAGAACAGATACGCAGTATTTT.

The chain combines TRBV15 with TRBJ1-5; D gene unclear. The germline V and J ends were trimmed by 7 bases and 4 bases, with 17 bases remaining between them. From germline, CDR1 is LNHNV and CDR2 YYDKDF (reference sequence). This CDR3 has 15 amino acids. The CDR3 protein is CATKAERSANQPQHF. For the CDR3, the DNA is TGTGCCACCAAGGCGGAGAGGTCCGCTAATCAGCCCCAGCATTTT. Full variable domain (outside the CDR3, taken from reference TRBV15 and TRBJ1-5): DAMVIQNPRYQVTQFGKPVTLSCSQTLNHNVMYWYQQKSSQAPKLLFHYYDKDFNNEADTPDNFQSRRPNTSFCFLDIRSPGLGDTAMYLCATKAERSANQPQHFGDGTRLSIL.

The CDR3 spells CASSFSGGNQETQYF. The CDR3 DNA reads as TGTGCCAGCAGCTTTAGCGGGGGGAACCAAGAGACCCAGTACTTC. This chain joins TRBV11-2 and TRBJ2-5; 10 nucleotides match TRBD2. The trim removed 3 bases at V and 0 bases at J, leaving 1 base unmatched. This CDR3 contains 15 residues. The germline V gene has CDR1 SGHAT and CDR2 FQNNGV.

The rearrangement uses TRBV27 and TRBJ2-7, with a tentative D call TRBD1 (6 bases). Germline-derived CDR1 and CDR2 are MNHEY and SMNVEV (reference sequence). V lost 5 bases to trimming and J lost 7 bases, with 21 bases between them. The CDR3 spans 15 residues. The CDR3 loop reads CASSPRTVGVGEQYF. CDR3 nucleotides: TGTGCCAGCAGTCCTCGGACAGTGGGAGTGGGGGAGCAGTACTTC.

This rearrangement joins TRBV18 to TRBJ2-7; TRBD1 matches at 8 bases. J gave up 5 bases and V 0 bases, and 9 bases lay outside the gene matches. The CDR3 spans 16 residues. Germline CDR1 KGHSH, CDR2 LQKENI. The CDR3, as DNA: TGTGCCAGCTCACCACCGAACAGGGGGATATTCGACGAGCAGTACTTC. Translation: CASSPPNRGIFDEQYF.

The chain uses TRBV13 and TRBJ2-7; TRBD1 agrees at 7 bases. This CDR3 comprises 14 residues. V was clipped by 6 bases and J by 4 bases; unmatched bases: 9. The germline V gene has CDR1 PRHDT and CDR2 FYEKMQ (reference sequence). The CDR3 DNA sequence: TGTGCCAGCAGACTCGGGACAGTTTCATACGAGCAGTACTTC. Protein sequence: CASRLGTVSYEQYF.

The chain uses TRBV11-2 and TRBJ2-2; D could derive from TRBD1 or TRBD2 (5 bases each). CDR1 is SGHAT, CDR2 FQNNGV, per germline. V was clipped by 5 bases and J by 5 bases, with 15 bases between them. The CDR3 is 15 residues long. In nucleotides, the CDR3 is TGTGCCAGCAGCCCCTTGGGACCGGGGACCGGGGAGCTGTTTTTT. Translation: CASSPLGPGTGELFF. Together with reference TRBV11-2 and TRBJ2-2, the CDR3 gives the full variable domain: EAGVAQSPRYKIIEKRQSVAFWCNPISGHATLYWYQQILGQGPKLLIQFQNNGVVDDSQLPKDRFSAERLKGVDSTLKIQPAKLEDSAVYLCASSPLGPGTGELFFGEGSRLTVL.

There are a few counts of this clone. The chain joins TRBV18 to TRBJ2-7, with a weak D call TRBD1 (6 bases). V was trimmed by 0 bases and J by 1 base, leaving 13 bases between them. There are 16 residues in the CDR3. CDR1 is KGHSH, CDR2 LQKENI, per germline. CDR3 bases: TGTGCCAGCTCACCACCAGTTGGGACACCTTCCTACGAGCAGTACTTC. Translating it yields CASSPPVGTPSYEQYF.

The chain carries TRBV12-5 and TRBJ2-7; D is tentatively TRBD1 or TRBD2 (5 bases each). The CDR3 is 15 amino acids. Germline V lookup: CDR1 LGHNT, CDR2 FRNRAP. V gave up 7 bases and J gave up 2 bases, with 18 bases separating them. The CDR3: CASATGRQGAYEQYF. Here the CDR3 DNA reads TGTGCTAGTGCTACGGGACGCCAAGGGGCCTACGAGCAGTACTTC.